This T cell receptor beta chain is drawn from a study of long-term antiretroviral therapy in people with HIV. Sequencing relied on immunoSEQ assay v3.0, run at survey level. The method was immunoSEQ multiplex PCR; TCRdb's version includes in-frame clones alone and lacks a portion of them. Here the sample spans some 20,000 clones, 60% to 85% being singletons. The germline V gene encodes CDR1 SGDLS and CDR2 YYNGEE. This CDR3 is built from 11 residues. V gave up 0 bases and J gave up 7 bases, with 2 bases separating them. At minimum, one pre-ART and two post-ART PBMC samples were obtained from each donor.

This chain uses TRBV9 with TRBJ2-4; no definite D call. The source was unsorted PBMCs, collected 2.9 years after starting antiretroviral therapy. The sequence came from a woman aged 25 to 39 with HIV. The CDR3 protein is CASSVGNIQYF. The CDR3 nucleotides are TGTGCCAGCAGCGTAGGGAACATTCAGTACTTC.